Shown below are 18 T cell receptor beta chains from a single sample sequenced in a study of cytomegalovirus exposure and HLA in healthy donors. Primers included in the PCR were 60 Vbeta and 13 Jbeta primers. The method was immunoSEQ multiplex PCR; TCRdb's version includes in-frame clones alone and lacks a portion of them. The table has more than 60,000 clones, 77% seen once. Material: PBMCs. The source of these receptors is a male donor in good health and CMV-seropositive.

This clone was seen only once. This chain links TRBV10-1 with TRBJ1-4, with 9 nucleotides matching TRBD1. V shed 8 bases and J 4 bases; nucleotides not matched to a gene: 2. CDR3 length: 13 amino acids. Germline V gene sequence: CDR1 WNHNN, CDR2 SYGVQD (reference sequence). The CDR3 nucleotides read TGCGCCAGCCCGACAGGGGGTAATGAAAAACTGTTTTTT. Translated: CASPTGGNEKLFF.

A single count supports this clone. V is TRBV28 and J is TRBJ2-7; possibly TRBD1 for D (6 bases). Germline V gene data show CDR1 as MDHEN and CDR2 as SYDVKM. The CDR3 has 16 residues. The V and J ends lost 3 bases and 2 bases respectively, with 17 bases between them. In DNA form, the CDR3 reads TGTGCCAGCAGTTTGGTTGGGGGCCTAAGCCCCTACGAGCAGTACTTC. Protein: CASSLVGGLSPYEQYF.

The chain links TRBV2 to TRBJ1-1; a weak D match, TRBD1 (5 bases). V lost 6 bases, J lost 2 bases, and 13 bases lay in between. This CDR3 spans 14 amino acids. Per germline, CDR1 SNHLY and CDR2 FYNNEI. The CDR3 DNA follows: TGTGCCAGCAGCGCAGCGGGGGTTAACACTGAAGCTTTCTTT. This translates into CASSAAGVNTEAFF.

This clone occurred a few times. For the CDR3, the DNA is TGCGCCAGCAGCATCGAACCACCCCCGGGTAATATTGGAAACACCATATATTTT. It encodes CASSIEPPPGNIGNTIYF. V gene TRBV4-1 combines with J gene TRBJ1-3; no reliable D call. V lost 5 bases, J lost 3 bases, and 23 bases lay in between. Germline V lookup: CDR1 MGHRA, CDR2 YSYEKL. CDR3 length equals 18 residues.

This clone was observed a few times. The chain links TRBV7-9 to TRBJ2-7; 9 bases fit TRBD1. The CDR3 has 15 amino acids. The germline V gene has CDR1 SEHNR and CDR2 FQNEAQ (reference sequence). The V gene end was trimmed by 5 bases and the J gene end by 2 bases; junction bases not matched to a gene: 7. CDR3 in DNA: TGTGCCAGCAGCCCGGACAGGGGCGGAACCTACGAGCAGTACTTC. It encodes CASSPDRGGTYEQYF.

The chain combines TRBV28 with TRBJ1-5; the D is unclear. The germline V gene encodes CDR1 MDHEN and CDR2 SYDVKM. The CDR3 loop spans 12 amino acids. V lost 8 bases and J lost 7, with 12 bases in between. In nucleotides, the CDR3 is TGTGCCAGCCGTATAGCTGGCCAGCCCCAGCATTTT. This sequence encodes CASRIAGQPQHF.

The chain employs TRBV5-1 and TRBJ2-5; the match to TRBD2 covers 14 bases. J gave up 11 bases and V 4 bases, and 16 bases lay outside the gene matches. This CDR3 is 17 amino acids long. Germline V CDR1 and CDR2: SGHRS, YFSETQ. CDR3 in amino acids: CASSRGTSGGALGEQYF. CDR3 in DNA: TGCGCCAGCAGCCGGGGGACTAGCGGGGGCGCCTTGGGGGAGCAGTACTTC.

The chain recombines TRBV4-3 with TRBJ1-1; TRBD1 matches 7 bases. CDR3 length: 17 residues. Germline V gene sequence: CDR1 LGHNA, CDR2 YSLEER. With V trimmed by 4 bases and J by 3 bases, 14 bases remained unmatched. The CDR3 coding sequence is TGCGCCAGCAGCCGCAGTACTGGGACAGTCTTCGACACTGAAGCTTTCTTT. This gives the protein CASSRSTGTVFDTEAFF.

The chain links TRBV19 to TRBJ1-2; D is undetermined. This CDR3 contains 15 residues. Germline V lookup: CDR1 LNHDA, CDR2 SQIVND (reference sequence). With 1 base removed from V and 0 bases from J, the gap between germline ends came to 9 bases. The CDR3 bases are TGTGCCAGTAGTATAGCAGAGGGAACTAACTATGGCTACACCTTC. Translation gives CASSIAEGTNYGYTF.

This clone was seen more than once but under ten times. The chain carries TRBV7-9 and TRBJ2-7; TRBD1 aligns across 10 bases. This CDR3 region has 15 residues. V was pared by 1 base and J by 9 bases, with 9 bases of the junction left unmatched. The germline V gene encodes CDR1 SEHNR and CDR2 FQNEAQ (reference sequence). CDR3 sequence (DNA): TGTGCCAGCAGCTTAGACCGGGACAGGGGACGCTGGCAGTACTTC. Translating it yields CASSLDRDRGRWQYF.

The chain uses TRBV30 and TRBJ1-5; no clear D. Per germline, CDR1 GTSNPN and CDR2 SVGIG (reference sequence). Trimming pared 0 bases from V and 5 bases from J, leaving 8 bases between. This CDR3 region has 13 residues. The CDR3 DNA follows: TGTGCCTGGAGTGTCCCTGGCTATCAGCCCCAGCATTTT. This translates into CAWSVPGYQPQHF.

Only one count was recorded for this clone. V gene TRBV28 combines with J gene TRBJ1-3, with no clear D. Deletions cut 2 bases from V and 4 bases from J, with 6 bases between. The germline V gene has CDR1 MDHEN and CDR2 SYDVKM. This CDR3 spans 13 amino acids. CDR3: CASSLNQGNTIYF. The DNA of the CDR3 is TGTGCCAGCAGTTTAAACCAGGGAAACACCATATATTTT.

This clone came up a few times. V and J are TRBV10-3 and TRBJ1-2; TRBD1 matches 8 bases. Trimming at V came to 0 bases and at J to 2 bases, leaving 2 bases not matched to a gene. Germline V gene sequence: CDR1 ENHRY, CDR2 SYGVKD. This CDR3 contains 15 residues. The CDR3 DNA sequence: TGTGCCATCAGTGAGTCGTCAGGGGGCAACTATGGCTACACCTTC. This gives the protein CAISESSGGNYGYTF.

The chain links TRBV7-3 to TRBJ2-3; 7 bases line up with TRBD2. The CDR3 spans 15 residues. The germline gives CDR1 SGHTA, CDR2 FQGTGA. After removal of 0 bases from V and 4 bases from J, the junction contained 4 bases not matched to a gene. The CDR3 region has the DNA TGTGCCAGCAGCTTAACCGGGACTACCTCAGATACGCAGTATTTT. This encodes CASSLTGTTSDTQYF.

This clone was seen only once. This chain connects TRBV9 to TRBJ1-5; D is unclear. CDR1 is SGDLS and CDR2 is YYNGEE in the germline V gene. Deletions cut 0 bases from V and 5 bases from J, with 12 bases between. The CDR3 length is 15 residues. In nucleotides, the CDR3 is TGTGCCAGCAGCGTAGACGGCCATGGGCATCAGCCCCAGCATTTT. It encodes CASSVDGHGHQPQHF.

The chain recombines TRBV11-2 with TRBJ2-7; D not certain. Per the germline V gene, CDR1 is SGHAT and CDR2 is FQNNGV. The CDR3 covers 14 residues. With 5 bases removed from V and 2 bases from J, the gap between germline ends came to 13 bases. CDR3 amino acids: CASSGDMFAYEQYF. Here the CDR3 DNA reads TGTGCCAGCAGCGGCGACATGTTCGCCTACGAGCAGTACTTC.

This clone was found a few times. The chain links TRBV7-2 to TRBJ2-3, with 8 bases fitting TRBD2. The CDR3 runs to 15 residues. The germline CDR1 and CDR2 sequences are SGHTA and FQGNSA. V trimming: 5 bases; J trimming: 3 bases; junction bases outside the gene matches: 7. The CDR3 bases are TGTGCCAGCAGCCATGACAGCGGGGGAACAGATACGCAGTATTTT. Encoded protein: CASSHDSGGTDTQYF. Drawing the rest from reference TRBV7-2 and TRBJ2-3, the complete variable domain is GAGVSQSPSNKVTEKGKDVELRCDPISGHTALYWYRQSLGQGLEFLIYFQGNSAPDKSGLPSDRFSAERTGGSVSTLTIQRTQQEDSAVYLCASSHDSGGTDTQYFGPGTRLTVL.

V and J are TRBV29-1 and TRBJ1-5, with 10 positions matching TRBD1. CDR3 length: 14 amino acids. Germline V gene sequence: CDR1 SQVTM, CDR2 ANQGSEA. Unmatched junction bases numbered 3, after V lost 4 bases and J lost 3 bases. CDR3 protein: CSVGTGGNNQPQHF. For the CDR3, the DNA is TGCAGCGTTGGGACAGGGGGAAACAATCAGCCCCAGCATTTT.